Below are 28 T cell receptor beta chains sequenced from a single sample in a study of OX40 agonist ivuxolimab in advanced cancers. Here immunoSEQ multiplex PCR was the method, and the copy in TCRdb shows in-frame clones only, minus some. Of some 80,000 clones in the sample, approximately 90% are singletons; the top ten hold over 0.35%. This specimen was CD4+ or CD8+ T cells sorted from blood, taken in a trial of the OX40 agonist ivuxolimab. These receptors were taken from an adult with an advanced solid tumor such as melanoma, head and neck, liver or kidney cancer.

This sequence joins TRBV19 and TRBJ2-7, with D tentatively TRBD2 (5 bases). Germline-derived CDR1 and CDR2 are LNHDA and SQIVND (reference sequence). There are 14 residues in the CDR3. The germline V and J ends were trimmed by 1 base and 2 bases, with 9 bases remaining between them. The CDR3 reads CASSIGTRPYEQYF. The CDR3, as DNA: TGTGCCAGTAGTATAGGTACTAGACCCTACGAGCAGTACTTC.

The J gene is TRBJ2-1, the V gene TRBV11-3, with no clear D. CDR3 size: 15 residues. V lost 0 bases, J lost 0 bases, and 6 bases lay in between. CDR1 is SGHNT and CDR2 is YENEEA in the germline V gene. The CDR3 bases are TGTGCCAGCAGCTTAGACAGGAGCTCCTACAATGAGCAGTTCTTC. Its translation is CASSLDRSSYNEQFF.

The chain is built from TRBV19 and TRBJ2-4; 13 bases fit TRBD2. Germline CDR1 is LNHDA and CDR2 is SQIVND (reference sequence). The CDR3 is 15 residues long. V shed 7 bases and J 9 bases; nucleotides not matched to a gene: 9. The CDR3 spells CASTGGTSGTGIQYF. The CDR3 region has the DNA TGTGCCAGTACCGGCGGGACTAGCGGGACGGGCATTCAGTACTTC.

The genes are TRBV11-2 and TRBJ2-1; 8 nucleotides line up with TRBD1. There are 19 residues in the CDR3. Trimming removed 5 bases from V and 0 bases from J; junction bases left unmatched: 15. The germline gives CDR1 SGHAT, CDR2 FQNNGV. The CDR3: CASSPRLGSTGGSYNEQFF. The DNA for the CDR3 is TGTGCCAGCAGCCCACGTTTGGGGTCAACAGGGGGCTCCTACAATGAGCAGTTCTTC. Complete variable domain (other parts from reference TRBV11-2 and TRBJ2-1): EAGVAQSPRYKIIEKRQSVAFWCNPISGHATLYWYQQILGQGPKLLIQFQNNGVVDDSQLPKDRFSAERLKGVDSTLKIQPAKLEDSAVYLCASSPRLGSTGGSYNEQFFGPGTRLTVL.

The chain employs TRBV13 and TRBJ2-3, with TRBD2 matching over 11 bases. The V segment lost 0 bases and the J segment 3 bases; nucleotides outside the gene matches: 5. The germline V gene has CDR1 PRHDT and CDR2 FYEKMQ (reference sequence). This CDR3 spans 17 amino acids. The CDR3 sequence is CASSLGIAGGPTDTQYF. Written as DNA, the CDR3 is TGTGCCAGCAGCTTAGGGATAGCGGGAGGGCCGACAGATACGCAGTATTTT.

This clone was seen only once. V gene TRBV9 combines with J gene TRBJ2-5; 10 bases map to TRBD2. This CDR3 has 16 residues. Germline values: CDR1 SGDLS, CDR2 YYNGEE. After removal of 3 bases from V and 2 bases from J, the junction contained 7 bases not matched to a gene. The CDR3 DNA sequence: TGTGCCAGCAGCGAAGGAGGACTAGCGGTACAAGAGACCCAGTACTTC. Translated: CASSEGGLAVQETQYF.

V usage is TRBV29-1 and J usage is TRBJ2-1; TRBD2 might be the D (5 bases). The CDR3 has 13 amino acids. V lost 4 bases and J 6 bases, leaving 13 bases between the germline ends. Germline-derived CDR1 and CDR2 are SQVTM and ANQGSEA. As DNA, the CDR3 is TGCAGCGTTGCTAGCCCGGCCGGCAATGAGCAGTTCTTC. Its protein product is CSVASPAGNEQFF.

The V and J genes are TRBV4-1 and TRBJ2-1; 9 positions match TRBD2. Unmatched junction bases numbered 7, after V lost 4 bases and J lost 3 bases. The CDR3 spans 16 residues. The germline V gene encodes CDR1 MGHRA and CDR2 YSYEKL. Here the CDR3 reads CASSPVPSGNYNEQFF. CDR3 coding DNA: TGCGCCAGCAGCCCCGTCCCTAGCGGGAACTACAATGAGCAGTTCTTC.

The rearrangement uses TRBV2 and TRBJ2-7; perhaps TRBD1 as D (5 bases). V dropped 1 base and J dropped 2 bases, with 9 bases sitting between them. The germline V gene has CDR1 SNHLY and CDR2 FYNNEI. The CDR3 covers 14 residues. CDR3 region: CASSEEGWAYEQYF. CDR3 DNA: TGTGCCAGCAGTGAAGAGGGGTGGGCCTACGAGCAGTACTTC.

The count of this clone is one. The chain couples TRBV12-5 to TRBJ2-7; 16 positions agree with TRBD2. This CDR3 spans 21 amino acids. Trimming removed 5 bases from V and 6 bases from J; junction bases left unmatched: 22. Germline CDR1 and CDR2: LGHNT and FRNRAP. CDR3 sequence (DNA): TGTGCTAGTGGTGGAAAGCTGGGGGCAGGGACTAGCGGGAGGGCTGCCGGCGAGCAGTACTTC. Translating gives CASGGKLGAGTSGRAAGEQYF.

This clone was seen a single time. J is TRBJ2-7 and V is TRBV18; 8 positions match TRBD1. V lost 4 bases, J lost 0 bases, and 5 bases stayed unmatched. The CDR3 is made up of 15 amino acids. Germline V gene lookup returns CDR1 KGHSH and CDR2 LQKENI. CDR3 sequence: CASSQTGGSSYEQYF. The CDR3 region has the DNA TGTGCCAGCTCACAAACAGGGGGGAGCTCCTACGAGCAGTACTTC.

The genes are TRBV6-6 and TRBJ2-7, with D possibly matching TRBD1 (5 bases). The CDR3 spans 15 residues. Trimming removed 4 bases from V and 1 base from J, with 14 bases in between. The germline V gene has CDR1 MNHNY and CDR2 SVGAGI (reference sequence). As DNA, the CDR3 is TGTGCCAGCAGTTCGCAGGGTCCAATTTCCTACGAGCAGTACTTC. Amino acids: CASSSQGPISYEQYF.

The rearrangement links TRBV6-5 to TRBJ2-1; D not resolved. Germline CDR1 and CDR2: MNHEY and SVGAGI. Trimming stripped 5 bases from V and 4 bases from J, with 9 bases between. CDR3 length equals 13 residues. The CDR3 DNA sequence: TGTGCCAGCAGTCCCCTAAATTACAATGAGCAGTTCTTC. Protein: CASSPLNYNEQFF.

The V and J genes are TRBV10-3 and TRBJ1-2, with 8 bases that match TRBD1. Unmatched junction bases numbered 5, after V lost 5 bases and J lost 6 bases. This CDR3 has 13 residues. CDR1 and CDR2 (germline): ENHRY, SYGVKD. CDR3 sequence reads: CAISRTGGDGYTF. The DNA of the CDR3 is TGTGCCATCAGTCGTACAGGGGGGGATGGCTACACCTTC.

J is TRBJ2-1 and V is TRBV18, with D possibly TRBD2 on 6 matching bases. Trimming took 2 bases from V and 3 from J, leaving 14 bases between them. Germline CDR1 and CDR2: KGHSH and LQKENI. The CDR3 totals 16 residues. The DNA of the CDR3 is TGTGCCAGCTCACCAGAGGAAAAGCGGGTCTACAATGAGCAGTTCTTC. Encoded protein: CASSPEEKRVYNEQFF.

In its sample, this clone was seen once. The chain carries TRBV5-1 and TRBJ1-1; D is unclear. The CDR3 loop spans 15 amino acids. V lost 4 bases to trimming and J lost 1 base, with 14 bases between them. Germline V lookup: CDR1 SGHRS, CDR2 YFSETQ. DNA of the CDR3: TGCGCCAGCAGCGACGGACGGATAACGAACACTGAAGCTTTCTTT. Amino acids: CASSDGRITNTEAFF.

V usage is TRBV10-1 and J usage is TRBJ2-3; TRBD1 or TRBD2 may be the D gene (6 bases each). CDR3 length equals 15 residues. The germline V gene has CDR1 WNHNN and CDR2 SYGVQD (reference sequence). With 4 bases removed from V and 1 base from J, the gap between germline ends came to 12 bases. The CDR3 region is CASSGGGSGTDTQYF. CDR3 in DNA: TGCGCCAGCAGTGGAGGGGGGTCCGGCACAGATACGCAGTATTTT.

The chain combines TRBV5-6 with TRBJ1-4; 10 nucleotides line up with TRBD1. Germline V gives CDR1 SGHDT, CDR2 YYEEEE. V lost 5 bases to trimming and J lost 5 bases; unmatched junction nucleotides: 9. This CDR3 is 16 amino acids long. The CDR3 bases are TGTGCCAGCAGTCCCGGGACAGGGGTTTCCAATGAAAAACTGTTTTTT. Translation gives CASSPGTGVSNEKLFF.

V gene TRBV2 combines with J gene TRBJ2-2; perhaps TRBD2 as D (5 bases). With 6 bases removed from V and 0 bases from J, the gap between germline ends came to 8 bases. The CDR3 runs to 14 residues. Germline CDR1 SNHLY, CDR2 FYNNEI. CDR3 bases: TGTGCCAGCAGCACGGACTCGAACACCGGGGAGCTGTTTTTT. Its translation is CASSTDSNTGELFF.

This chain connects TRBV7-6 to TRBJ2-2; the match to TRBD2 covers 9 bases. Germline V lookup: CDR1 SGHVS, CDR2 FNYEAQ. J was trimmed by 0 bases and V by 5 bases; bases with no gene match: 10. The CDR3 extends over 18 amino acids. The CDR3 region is CASSPRAASGTNTGELFF. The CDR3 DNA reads TGTGCCAGCAGCCCCCGCGCGGCTAGCGGGACGAACACCGGGGAGCTGTTTTTT.

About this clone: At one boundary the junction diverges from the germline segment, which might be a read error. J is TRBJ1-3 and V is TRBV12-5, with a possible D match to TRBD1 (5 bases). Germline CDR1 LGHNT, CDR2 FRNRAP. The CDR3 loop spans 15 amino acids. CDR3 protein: CASGLGRGSGNTIYF. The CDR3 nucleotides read TGTGCTAGTGGGTTGGGGCGAGGCTCTGGAAACACCATATATTTT.

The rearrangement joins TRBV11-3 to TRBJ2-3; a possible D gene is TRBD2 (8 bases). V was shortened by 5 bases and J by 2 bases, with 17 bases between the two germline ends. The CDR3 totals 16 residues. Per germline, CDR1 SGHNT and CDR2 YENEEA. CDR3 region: CASSPRGGQITDTQYF. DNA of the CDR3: TGTGCCAGCAGCCCCCGGGGGGGACAGATCACAGATACGCAGTATTTT.

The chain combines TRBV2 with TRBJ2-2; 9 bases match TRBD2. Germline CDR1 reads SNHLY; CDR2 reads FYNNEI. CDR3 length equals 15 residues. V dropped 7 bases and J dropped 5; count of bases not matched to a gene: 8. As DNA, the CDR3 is TGTGCCAGCAAGGAGTCTAGCGGGACTACCGGGGAGCTGTTTTTT. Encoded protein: CASKESSGTTGELFF.

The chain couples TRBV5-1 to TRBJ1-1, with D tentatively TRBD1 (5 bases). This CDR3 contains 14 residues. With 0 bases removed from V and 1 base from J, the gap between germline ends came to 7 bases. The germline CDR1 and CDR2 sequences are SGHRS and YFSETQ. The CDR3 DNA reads TGCGCCAGCAGCTTGGAGGGGAGGAACACTGAAGCTTTCTTT. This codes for CASSLEGRNTEAFF.

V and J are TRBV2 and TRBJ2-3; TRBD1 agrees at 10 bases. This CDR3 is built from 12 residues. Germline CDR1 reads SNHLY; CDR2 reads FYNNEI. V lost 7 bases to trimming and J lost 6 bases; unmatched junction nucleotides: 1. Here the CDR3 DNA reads TGTGCCAGCATGGACAGGGGGGATACGCAGTATTTT. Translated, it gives CASMDRGDTQYF.

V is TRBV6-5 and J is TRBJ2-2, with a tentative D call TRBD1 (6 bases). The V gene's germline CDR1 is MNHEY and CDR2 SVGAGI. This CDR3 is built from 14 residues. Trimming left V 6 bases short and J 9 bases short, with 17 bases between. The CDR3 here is CASRWTADVRELFF. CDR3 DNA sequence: TGTGCCAGCAGATGGACAGCCGATGTGAGGGAGCTGTTTTTT.

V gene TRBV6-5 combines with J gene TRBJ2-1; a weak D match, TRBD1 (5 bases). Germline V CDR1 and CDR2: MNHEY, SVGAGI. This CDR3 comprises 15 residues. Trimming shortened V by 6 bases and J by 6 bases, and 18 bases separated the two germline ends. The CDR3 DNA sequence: TGTGCCAGCAGCCCCCAAGGGGCCCAGGGCAATGAGCAGTTCTTC. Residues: CASSPQGAQGNEQFF.

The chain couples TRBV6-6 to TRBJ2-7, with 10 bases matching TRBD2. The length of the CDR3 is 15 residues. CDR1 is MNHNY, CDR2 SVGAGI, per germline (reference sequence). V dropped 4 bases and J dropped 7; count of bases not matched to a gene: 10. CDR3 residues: CASSSMLAGVGEQYF. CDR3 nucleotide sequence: TGTGCCAGCAGTTCCATGCTAGCGGGAGTGGGTGAGCAGTACTTC.